This note documents a single T cell receptor (beta chain) sequence. Use of 60 Vbeta and 13 Jbeta primers characterized the PCR. Clones were read by immunoSEQ multiplex PCR, and TCRdb kept only the in-frame ones, dropping some. Among around 100,000 clones, around 75% were seen once, and the ten largest hold around 0.95%. This sample stems from a study of cytomegalovirus exposure and HLA in healthy donors. CDR3 size: 14 residues. From germline, CDR1 is GTSNPN and CDR2 SVGIG (reference sequence). Trimming shortened V by 4 bases and J by 2 bases, and 12 bases separated the two germline ends. V gene TRBV30 combines with J gene TRBJ1-5, with TRBD1 as a possible D gene (5 bases). The source material was PBMCs. The TCR was taken from a woman between 25 and 40 years old in good health and CMV-seronegative. The CDR3 is CAWTQGNGNQPQHF. For the CDR3, the DNA is TGTGCCTGGACTCAGGGCAATGGCAATCAGCCCCAGCATTTT.